This T cell receptor (beta chain) was recorded in a study of T-cell memory formation after mild COVID-19. Whole-study context: Across donors, TCR clusters were largely donor specific. The study, taken as a whole, reports: Among clones contracting day 15 to 85, CD4/CD8 was balanced, whereas later expanders leaned CD4+.

A remark on this clonotype: Its target is not known.

The V gene lost 1 base and the J gene lost 6 bases, with 12 bases spanning the gap. The CDR3 consists of 14 residues. TCR alpha and TCR beta cDNA libraries carrying sample barcodes and UMIs were produced by 5'RACE using constant-segment primers. Each CDR3 protein gets one entry after TCRdb re-called the 5' RACE reads with MiXCR. Of 250,000 to 300,000 distinct CDR3 sequences in the sample, around 15% were seen once. The receptor was isolated from a man in his late teens or twenties who had mild COVID-19 (a few samples of this study predate the infection). Cell type and time point are not known. The rearrangement joins TRBV12-3 or TRBV12-4 to TRBJ2-5, with a possible D match to TRBD2 (5 bases). Sequencing input: PBMCs or a T cell subset sorted from them (not recorded which). This chain's CDR3 is CASSLGEGPKTQYF. CDR3 coding DNA: TGTGCCAGCAGTTTAGGAGAGGGTCCAAAGACCCAGTACTTC.